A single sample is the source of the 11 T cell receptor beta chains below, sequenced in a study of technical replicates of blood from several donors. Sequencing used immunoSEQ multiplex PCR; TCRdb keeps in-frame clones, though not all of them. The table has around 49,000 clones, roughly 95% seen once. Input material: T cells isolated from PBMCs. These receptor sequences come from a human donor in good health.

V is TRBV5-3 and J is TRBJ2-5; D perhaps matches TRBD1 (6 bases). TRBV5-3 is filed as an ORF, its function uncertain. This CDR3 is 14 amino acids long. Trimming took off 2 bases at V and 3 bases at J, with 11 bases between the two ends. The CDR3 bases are TGTGCCAGAAGCTTAAATGGGGGCGAAGAGACCCAGTACTTC. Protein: CARSLNGGEETQYF.

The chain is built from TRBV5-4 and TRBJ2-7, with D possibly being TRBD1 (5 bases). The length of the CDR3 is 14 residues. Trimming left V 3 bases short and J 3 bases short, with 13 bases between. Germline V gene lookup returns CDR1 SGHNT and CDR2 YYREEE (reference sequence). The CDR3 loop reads CASSSAGQGYEQYF. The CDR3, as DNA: TGTGCCAGCAGCTCAGCAGGGCAGGGCTACGAGCAGTACTTC.

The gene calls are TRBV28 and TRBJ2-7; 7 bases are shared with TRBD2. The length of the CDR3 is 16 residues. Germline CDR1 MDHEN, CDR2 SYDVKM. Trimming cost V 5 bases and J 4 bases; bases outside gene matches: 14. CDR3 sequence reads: CASSPTPGLVIYEQYF. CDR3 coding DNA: TGTGCCAGCAGTCCAACCCCAGGACTAGTTATTTACGAGCAGTACTTC. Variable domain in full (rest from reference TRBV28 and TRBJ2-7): DVKVTQSSRYLVKRTGEKVFLECVQDMDHENMFWYRQDPGLGLRLIYFSYDVKMKEKGDIPEGYSVSREKKERFSLILESASTNQTSMYLCASSPTPGLVIYEQYFGPGTRLTVT.

The CDR3 bases are TGTGCCAGCAGCTTCGGACAGGACGGGGAGCAGTACTTC. It specifies CASSFGQDGEQYF. V usage is TRBV7-9 and J usage is TRBJ2-7; 7 bases align to TRBD1. The germline CDR1 and CDR2 sequences are SEHNR and FQNEAQ (reference sequence). There are 13 residues in the CDR3. After removal of 3 bases from V and 7 bases from J, the junction contained 6 bases not matched to a gene.

The DNA of the CDR3 is TGTGCCAGCAGCACCGGACTAGCGGGAGTGACGGAGCAGTACTTC. Translated: CASSTGLAGVTEQYF. The V and J genes are TRBV11-2 and TRBJ2-7; 13 bases line up with TRBD2. J gave up 7 bases and V 5 bases, and 8 bases lay outside the gene matches. The CDR3 length is 15 residues. Per the germline V gene, CDR1 is SGHAT and CDR2 is FQNNGV. The variable domain in full, completed from reference TRBV11-2 and TRBJ2-7, reads EAGVAQSPRYKIIEKRQSVAFWCNPISGHATLYWYQQILGQGPKLLIQFQNNGVVDDSQLPKDRFSAERLKGVDSTLKIQPAKLEDSAVYLCASSTGLAGVTEQYFGPGTRLTVT.

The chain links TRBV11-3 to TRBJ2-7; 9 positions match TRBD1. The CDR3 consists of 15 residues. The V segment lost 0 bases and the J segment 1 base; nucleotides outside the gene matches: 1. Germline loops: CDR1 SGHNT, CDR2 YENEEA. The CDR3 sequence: CASSLDGTGSYEQYF. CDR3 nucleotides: TGTGCCAGCAGCTTAGACGGGACAGGGTCCTACGAGCAGTACTTC.

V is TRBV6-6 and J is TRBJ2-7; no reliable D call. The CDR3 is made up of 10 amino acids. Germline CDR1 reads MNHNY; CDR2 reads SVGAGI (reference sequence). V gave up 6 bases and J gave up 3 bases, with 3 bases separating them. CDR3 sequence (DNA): TGTGCCAGCAGCAACTACGAGCAGTACTTC. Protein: CASSNYEQYF.

CDR3 residues: CASSLFLSSYNEQFF. The CDR3 region has the DNA TGTGCCAGCAGCCTCTTCCTTAGCTCCTACAATGAGCAGTTCTTC. The V call is TRBV13, the J call TRBJ2-1; unclear D gene. CDR1 PRHDT and CDR2 FYEKMQ come from the germline V gene (reference sequence). The V and J ends lost 5 bases and 0 bases respectively, with 11 bases between them. This CDR3 is 15 amino acids long.

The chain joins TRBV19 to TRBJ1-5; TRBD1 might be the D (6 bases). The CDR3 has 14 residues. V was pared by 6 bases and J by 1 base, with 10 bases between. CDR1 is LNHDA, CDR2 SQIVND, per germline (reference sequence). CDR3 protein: CASREGQSNQPQHF. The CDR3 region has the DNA TGTGCCAGTAGAGAAGGACAGAGCAATCAGCCCCAGCATTTT.

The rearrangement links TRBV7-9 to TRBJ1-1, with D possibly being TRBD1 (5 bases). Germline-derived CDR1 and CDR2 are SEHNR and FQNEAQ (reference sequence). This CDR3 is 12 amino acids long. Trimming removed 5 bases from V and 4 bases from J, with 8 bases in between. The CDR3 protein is CASSRQPTEAFF. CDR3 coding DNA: TGTGCCAGCAGCAGACAGCCCACTGAAGCTTTCTTT.

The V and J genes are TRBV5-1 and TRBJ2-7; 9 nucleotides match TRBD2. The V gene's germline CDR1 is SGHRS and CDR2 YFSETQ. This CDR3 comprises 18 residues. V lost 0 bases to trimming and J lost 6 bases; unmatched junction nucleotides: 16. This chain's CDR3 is CASSLGLLSGGRAGEQYF. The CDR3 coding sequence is TGCGCCAGCAGCTTGGGCCTCCTAAGCGGCGGGAGGGCCGGCGAGCAGTACTTC.